This passage covers 8 T cell receptor beta chains from one sample sequenced in a study of cytomegalovirus exposure and HLA in healthy donors (TCRdb year 2017). Libraries came from the immunoSEQ multiplex PCR assay. TCRdb took over this immuneACCESS table, retaining in-frame rearrangements with V and J assigned. Such tables are incomplete; in checked studies, under half of the missing clones stem from an unresolved V gene, and the remainder is unexplained. Present in this sample are about 130,000 clones, around 90% of which were seen just once. The ten largest clones capture 6.2% of the sample. Sequences were obtained from PBMCs. These receptors were collected from a young woman in good health and CMV-seropositive.

About this clone: The junction departs from the called germline gene at one end, perhaps through a read error. The sample carries other DNA sequences with the same CDR3. The chain couples TRBV6-5 to TRBJ1-6; 11 bases align to TRBD1. The germline V gene has CDR1 MNHEY and CDR2 SVGAGI. The CDR3 spans 13 residues. The CDR3 sequence is CATRTGGNGPLHF. The CDR3 DNA follows: TGCGCCACTCGGACAGGGGGCAATGGTCCCCTCCACTTT.

CDR3 region: CASSAGQGNTEAFF. The DNA for the CDR3 is TGTGCCAGCAGTGCTGGACAGGGGAATACTGAAGCTTTCTTT. V gene TRBV2 combines with J gene TRBJ1-1; 9 nucleotides match TRBD1. Per the germline V gene, CDR1 is SNHLY and CDR2 is FYNNEI. After removal of 4 bases from V and 5 bases from J, the junction contained 5 bases not matched to a gene. This CDR3 has 14 amino acids.

The DNA of the CDR3 is TGTGCCAGCAGCCCACTCCTAGCGGGAGTTACCTACGAGCAGTACTTC. Protein product: CASSPLLAGVTYEQYF. The V gene is TRBV5-6, the J gene TRBJ2-7; 10 nucleotides align to TRBD2. The junction had 9 bases not matched to a gene; V was cut back by 4 bases and J by 2 bases. CDR1 and CDR2 from the germline V gene are SGHDT and YYEEEE. CDR3 length equals 16 residues.

The chain recombines TRBV7-2 with TRBJ2-7, with 11 nucleotides matching TRBD2. The ends lost 2 bases at V and 4 bases at J; junction bases unmatched: 1. CDR3 size: 14 residues. The V gene's germline CDR1 is SGHTA and CDR2 FQGNSA. The CDR3 sequence is CASSLTSGRYEQYF. In nucleotides, the CDR3 is TGTGCCAGCAGCTTAACTAGCGGGAGATACGAGCAGTACTTC.

V gene TRBV11-2 combines with J gene TRBJ2-7, with a weak D call TRBD1 (6 bases). CDR3 length: 17 residues. The germline V and J ends were trimmed by 5 bases and 1 base, with 21 bases remaining between them. Germline V gives CDR1 SGHAT, CDR2 FQNNGV. In DNA form, the CDR3 reads TGTGCCAGCAGCCCCGCAGCCACAGGGCCCCTTTCCTACGAGCAGTACTTC. It translates to CASSPAATGPLSYEQYF. Complete variable domain (other parts from reference TRBV11-2 and TRBJ2-7): EAGVAQSPRYKIIEKRQSVAFWCNPISGHATLYWYQQILGQGPKLLIQFQNNGVVDDSQLPKDRFSAERLKGVDSTLKIQPAKLEDSAVYLCASSPAATGPLSYEQYFGPGTRLTVT.

The rearrangement joins TRBV6-1 to TRBJ1-4; 8 positions match TRBD1. The germline CDR1 and CDR2 sequences are MNHNS and SASEGT. The junction had 7 bases not matched to a gene; V was cut back by 5 bases and J by 8 bases. The CDR3 is made up of 14 amino acids. This CDR3 is CASSKTGEGEKLFF. The CDR3 nucleotides read TGTGCCAGCAGTAAGACAGGGGAGGGGGAAAAACTGTTTTTT.

CDR3 coding DNA: TGTGCCAGCAGCAGTACTCCCCGGGACAGGGGGCTTGGAAACATTCAGTACTTC. This encodes CASSSTPRDRGLGNIQYF. The chain uses TRBV5-4 and TRBJ2-4; TRBD1 aligns across 12 bases. J was trimmed by 6 bases and V by 4 bases; bases with no gene match: 14. Germline values: CDR1 SGHNT, CDR2 YYREEE (reference sequence). The CDR3 sequence is 18 residues long.

This clone came up once. This chain connects TRBV28 to TRBJ2-5, with D possibly TRBD2 on 6 matching bases. Looked up from germline, CDR1 is MDHEN and CDR2 is SYDVKM. CDR3 length: 15 amino acids. The V and J ends lost 3 bases and 5 bases respectively, with 16 bases between them. CDR3 in amino acids: CASSFLRAGMETQYF. The CDR3 region has the DNA TGTGCCAGCAGTTTCCTTCGGGCGGGAATGGAGACCCAGTACTTC.